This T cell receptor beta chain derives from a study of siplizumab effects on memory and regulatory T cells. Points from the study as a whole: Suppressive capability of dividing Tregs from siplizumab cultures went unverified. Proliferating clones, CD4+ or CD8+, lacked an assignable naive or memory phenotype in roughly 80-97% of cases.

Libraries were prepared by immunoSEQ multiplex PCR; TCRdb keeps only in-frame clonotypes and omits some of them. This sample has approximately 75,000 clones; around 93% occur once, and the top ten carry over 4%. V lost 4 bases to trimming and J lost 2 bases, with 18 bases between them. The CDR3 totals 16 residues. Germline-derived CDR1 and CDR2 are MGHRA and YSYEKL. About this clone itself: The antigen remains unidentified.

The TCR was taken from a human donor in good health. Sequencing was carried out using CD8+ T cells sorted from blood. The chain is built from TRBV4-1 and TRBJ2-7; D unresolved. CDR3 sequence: CASSLLTPGRPYEQYF. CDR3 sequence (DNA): TGCGCCAGCAGCCTCCTCACTCCGGGCCGCCCCTACGAGCAGTACTTC.